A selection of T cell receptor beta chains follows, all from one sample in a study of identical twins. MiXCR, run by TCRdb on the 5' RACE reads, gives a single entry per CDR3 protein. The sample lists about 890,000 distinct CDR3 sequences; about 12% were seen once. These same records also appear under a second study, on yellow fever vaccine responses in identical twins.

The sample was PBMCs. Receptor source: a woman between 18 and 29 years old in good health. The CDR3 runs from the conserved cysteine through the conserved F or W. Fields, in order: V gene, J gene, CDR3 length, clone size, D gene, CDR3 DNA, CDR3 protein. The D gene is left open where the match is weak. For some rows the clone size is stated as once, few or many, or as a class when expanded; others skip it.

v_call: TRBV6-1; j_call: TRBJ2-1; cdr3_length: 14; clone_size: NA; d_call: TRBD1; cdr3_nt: TGTGCCACCAATGGACAGGGGGGGATAAATGAGCAGTTCTTC; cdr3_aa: CATNGQGGINEQFF
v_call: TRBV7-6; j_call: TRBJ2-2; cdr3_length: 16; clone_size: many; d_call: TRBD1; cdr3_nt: TGTGCCAGCAGCTCACTCGGGACAGGGTTTACCGGGGAGCTGTTTTTT; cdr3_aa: CASSSLGTGFTGELFF
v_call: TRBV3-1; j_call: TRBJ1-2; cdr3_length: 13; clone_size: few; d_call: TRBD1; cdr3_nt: TGTGCCAGCAGCCCCTGGGACAGGGATGGCTACACCTTC; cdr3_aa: CASSPWDRDGYTF
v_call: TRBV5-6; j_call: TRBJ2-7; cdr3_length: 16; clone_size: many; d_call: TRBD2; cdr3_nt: TGTGCCAGCAGCTCCTGGACTAGCGGGACGAGCCACGAGCAGTACTTC; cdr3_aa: CASSSWTSGTSHEQYF
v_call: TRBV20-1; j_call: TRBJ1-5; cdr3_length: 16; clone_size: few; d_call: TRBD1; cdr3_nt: TGCAGTGCTAGCGTAGTAGGACAGGGAGGCAATCAGCCCCAGCATTTT; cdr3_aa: CSASVVGQGGNQPQHF
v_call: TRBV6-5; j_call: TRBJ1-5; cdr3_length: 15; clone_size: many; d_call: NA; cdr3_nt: TGTGCCAGCAGTTACTCGCCGGCAGCTAATCAGCCCCAGCATTTT; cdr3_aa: CASSYSPAANQPQHF
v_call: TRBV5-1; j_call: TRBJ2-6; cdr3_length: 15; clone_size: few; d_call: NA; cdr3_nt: TGCGCCAGCAGCTTGGTGGGTACTGGGGCCAACGTCCTGACTTTC; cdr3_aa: CASSLVGTGANVLTF
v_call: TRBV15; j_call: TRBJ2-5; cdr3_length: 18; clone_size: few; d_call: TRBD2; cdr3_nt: TGTGCCACCAGCAGAGATTTAGTTGGCGGGGGGGCAGGAGAGACCCAGTACTTC; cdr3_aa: CATSRDLVGGGAGETQYF
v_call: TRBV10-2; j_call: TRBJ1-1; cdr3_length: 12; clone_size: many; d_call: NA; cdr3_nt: TGCGCCAGCGGGGACGGTCTCACTGAAGCTTTCTTT; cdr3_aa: CASGDGLTEAFF
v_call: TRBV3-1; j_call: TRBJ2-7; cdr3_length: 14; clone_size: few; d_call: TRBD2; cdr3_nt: TGTGCCAGCAGCCACGCGGGAGAAGTGGTCGAGCAGTACTTC; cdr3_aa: CASSHAGEVVEQYF
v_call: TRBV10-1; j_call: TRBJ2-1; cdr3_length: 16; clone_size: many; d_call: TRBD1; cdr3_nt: TGCGCCAGCAGTGGACAGGGAAGAACTCCCTACAATGAGCAGTTCTTC; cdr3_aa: CASSGQGRTPYNEQFF
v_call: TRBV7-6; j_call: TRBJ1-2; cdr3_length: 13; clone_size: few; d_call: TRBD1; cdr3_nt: TGTGCCAGCAGCGAGACAGGGGATGTGGGCTACACCTTC; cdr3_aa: CASSETGDVGYTF
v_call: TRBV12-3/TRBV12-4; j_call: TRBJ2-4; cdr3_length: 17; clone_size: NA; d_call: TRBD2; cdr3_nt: TGTGCCAGCAGTTTAGGGGCGGGTAGCGGGAACAAAAACATTCAGTACTTC; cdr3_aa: CASSLGAGSGNKNIQYF
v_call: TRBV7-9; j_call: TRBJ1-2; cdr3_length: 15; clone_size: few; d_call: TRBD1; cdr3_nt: TGTGCCAGCAGCACCCAACAGGGGCCCAACTATGGCTACACCTTC; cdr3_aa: CASSTQQGPNYGYTF
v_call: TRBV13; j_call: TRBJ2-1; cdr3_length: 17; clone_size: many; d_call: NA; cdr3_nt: TGTGCCAGCAGCTCCTACGGACTAATTTCTAGAGACAATGAGCAGTTCTTC; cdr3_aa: CASSSYGLISRDNEQFF
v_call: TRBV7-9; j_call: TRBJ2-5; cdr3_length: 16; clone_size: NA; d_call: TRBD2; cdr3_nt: TGTGCCAGCAGCCGAGGGACTAGCGGCGGGGGAGAGACCCAGTACTTC; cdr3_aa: CASSRGTSGGGETQYF
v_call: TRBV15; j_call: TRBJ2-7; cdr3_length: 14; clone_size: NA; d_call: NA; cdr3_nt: TGTGCCACCAGCAGTCCCCCAGCGTACTACGAGCAGTACTTC; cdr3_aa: CATSSPPAYYEQYF
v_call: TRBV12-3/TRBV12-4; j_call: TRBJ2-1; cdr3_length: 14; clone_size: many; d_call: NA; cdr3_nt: TGTGCCAGCAGACCGAACGGGGGTTACAATGAGCAGTTCTTC; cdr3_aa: CASRPNGGYNEQFF
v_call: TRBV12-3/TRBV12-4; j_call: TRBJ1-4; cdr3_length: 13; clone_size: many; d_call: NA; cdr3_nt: TGTGCCAGCAGTTTATGGATGTCTGAAAAACTGTTTTTT; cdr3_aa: CASSLWMSEKLFF
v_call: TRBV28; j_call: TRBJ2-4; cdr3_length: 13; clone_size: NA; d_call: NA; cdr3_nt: TGTGCCAGCACCTCTGATGGGTGGGACATTCAGTACTTC; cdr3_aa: CASTSDGWDIQYF
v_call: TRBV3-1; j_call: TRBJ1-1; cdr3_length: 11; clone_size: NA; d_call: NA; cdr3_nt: TGTGCCAGCAGCCAAGGCGGCCCCCCATCTTTT; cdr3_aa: CASSQGGPPSF
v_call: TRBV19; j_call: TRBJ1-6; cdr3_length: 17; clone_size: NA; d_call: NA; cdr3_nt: TGTGCCAGTAGTATTGATATTCGGGAGACCTATAATTCACCCCTCCACTTT; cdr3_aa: CASSIDIRETYNSPLHF
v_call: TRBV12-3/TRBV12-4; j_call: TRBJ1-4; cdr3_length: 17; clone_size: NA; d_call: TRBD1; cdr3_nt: TGTGCCAGCAGTTCAAGCTTTTCCGGGACAGGTGGCGAAAAACTGTTTTTT; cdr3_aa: CASSSSFSGTGGEKLFF
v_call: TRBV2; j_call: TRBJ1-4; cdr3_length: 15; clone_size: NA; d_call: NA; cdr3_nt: TGTGCCAGCAGCCCCCGGGGCGGGATGGGCGAAAAACTGTTTTTT; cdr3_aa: CASSPRGGMGEKLFF
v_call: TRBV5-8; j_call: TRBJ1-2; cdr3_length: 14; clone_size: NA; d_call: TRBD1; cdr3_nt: TGTGCCAGCAGCTTGCCCGACAGGGGGTATGGCTACACCTTC; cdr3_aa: CASSLPDRGYGYTF
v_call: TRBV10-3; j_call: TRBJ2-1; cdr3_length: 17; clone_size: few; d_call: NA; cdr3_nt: TGTGCCATCAGTGAGTCCAGAAGGGGTACGGTTTACAATGAGCAGTTCTTC; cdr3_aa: CAISESRRGTVYNEQFF
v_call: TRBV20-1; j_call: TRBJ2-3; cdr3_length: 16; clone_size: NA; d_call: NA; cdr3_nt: TGCAGTGCTAGAGGCGGGGCGGGGTCACCCACAGATACGCAGTATTTT; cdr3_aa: CSARGGAGSPTDTQYF
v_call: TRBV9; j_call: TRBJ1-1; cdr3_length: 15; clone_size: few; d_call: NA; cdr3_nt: TGTGCCAGCAGCGTCTCAGGGAGATCGAACACTGAAGCTTTCTTT; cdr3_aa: CASSVSGRSNTEAFF
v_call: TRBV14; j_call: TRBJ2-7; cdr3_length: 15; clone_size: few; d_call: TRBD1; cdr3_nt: TGTGCCAGCAGCGGCCGGGACAGGGGCTCCTACGAGCAGTACTTC; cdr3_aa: CASSGRDRGSYEQYF
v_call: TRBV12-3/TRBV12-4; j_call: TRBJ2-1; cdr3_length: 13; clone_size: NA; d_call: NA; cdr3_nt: TGTGCCAGCAGTTTAGCTCGGACGAGTGAGCAGTTCTTC; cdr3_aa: CASSLARTSEQFF
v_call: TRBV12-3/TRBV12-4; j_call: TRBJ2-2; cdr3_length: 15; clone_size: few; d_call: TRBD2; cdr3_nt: TGTGCCAGCAGTCGGGATAGCGGGAGGACCGGGGAGCTGTTTTTT; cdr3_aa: CASSRDSGRTGELFF
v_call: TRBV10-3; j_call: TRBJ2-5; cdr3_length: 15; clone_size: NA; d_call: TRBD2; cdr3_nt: TGTGCCATCAGTAACCTAGCGGGAGTACTTGAGACCCAGTACTTC; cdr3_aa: CAISNLAGVLETQYF
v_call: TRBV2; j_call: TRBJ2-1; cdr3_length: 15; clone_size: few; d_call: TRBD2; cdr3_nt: TGTGCCAGCATCCCAAAGGCTAGCGGAGTCAATGAGCAGTTCTTC; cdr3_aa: CASIPKASGVNEQFF
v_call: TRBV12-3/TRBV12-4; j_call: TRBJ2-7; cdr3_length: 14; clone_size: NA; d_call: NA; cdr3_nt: TGTGCCAGCAGTTTAACTTCTCTCACCTACGAGCAGTACTTC; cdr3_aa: CASSLTSLTYEQYF
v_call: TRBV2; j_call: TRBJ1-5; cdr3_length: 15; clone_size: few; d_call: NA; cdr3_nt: TGTGCCAGCAGGGGAGGGGATAGCGGCAATCAGCCCCAGCATTTT; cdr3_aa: CASRGGDSGNQPQHF
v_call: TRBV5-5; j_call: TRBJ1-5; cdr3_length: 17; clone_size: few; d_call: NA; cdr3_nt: TGTGCCAGCAGCTTCAGGCCCATCCTAGGGGGGAATCAGCCCCAGCATTTT; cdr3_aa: CASSFRPILGGNQPQHF
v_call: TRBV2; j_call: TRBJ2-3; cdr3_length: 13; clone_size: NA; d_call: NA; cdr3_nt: TGTGCCAGCAGTGATGGGACTTACCTTACGCAGTATTTT; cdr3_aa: CASSDGTYLTQYF
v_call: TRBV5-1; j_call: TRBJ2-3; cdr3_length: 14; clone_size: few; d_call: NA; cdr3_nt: TGCGCCAGCAGCTTTGGTAGTGGCGCAGATACGCAGTATTTT; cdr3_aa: CASSFGSGADTQYF
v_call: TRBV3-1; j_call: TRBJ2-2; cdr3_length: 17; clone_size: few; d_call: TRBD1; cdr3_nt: TGTGCCAGCAGCCAAGGGGGACAGGGGCGAAGAACCGGGGAGCTGTTTTTT; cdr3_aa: CASSQGGQGRRTGELFF
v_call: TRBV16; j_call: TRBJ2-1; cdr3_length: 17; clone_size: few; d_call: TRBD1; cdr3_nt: TGTGCCAGCAGCCATTCCGGGACAGGGGGCTTTTTGGTTGAGCAGTTCTTC; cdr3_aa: CASSHSGTGGFLVEQFF
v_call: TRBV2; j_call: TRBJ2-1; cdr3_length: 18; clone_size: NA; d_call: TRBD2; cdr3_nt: TGTGCCAGCAGTGAAGCCGAAGCGGGGTGGAGTTCCTACAATGAGCAGTTCTTC; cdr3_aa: CASSEAEAGWSSYNEQFF
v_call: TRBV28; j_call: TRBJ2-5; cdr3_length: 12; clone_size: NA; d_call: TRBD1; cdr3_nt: TGTGCCACCAACAGGGGGAAGGAGACCCAGTACTTC; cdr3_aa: CATNRGKETQYF
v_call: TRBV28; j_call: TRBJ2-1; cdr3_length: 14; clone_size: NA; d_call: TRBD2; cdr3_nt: TGTGCCAGCCTAGCGGCGAGCTCCTACAATGAGCAGTTCTTC; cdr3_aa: CASLAASSYNEQFF
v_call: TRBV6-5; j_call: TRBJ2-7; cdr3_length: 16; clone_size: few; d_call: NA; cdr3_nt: TGTGCCAGCAGTTATGGGTCTTCAGGGGACTCCTACGAGCAGTACTTC; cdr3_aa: CASSYGSSGDSYEQYF
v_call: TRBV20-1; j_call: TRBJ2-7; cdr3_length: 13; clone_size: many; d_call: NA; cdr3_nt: TGCAGTGCTGCCGGCGGAGCCTTGGGAGAGCAGTACTTC; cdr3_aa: CSAAGGALGEQYF
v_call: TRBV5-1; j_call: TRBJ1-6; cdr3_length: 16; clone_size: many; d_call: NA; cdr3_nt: TGCGCCAGCAGCTTGGTTGAGGACTCCTATAATTCACCCCTCCACTTT; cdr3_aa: CASSLVEDSYNSPLHF
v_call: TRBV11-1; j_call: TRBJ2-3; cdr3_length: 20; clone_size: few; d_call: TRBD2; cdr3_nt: TGTGCCAGCAGCGCCAGACTAGCGGGGGGGGACAACCGAAGCACAGATACGCAGTATTTT; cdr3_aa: CASSARLAGGDNRSTDTQYF
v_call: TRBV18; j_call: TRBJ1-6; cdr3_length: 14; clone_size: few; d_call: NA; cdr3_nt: TGTGCCAGCTCACCCAAGGAGGGTAATTCACCCCTCCACTTT; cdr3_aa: CASSPKEGNSPLHF
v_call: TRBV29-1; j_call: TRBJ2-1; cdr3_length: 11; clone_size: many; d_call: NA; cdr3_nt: TGCAGCGTTCTACGACTATATGAGCAGTTCTTC; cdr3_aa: CSVLRLYEQFF
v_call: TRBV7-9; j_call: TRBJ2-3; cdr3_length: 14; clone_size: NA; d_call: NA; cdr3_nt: TGTGCCAGCAGCCCAGAGACGGGCTCCGGGGCGCAGTATTTT; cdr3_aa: CASSPETGSGAQYF
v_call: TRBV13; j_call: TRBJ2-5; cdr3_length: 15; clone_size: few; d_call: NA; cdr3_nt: TGTGCCAGCAGCTTAAGCGGCCAGTACCAAGAGACCCAGTACTTC; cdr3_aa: CASSLSGQYQETQYF
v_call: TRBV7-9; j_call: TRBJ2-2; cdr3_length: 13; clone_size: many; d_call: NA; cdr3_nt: TGTGCCAGCAGCTTACTTTCCCCCGGGGAGCTGTTTTTT; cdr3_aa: CASSLLSPGELFF
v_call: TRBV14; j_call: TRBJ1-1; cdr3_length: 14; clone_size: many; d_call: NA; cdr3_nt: TGTGCCAGCAGCCCCAGACTCATGAACACTGAAGCTTTCTTT; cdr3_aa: CASSPRLMNTEAFF
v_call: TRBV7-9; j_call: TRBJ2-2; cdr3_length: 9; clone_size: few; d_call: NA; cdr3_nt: TGTGCCAGCCCCGGGGAGCTGTTTTTT; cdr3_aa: CASPGELFF